The 6 T cell receptor beta chains listed next were all sequenced from one sample in a study of cytomegalovirus exposure and HLA in healthy donors (dated by TCRdb to 2016 to 2017). Preparation of the library involved the immunoSEQ multiplex PCR assay. For the multiplex PCR, a mixture combining 60 forward primers for TCR Vbeta segments and 13 reverse primers for TCR Jbeta segments was used. The table was pulled from immuneACCESS by TCRdb, which kept in-frame rearrangements only. Such tables lose some clones; where checked, under half of the loss comes from unresolved V genes, and the rest has no known cause. The sample includes around 67,000 clones, with roughly 68% observed a single time. In total, the top ten clones hold 3% of the sample. The sequenced sample consisted of PBMCs. These receptor sequences come from a woman between 50 and 59 years old in good health and CMV-seronegative.

The V gene is TRBV15, the J gene TRBJ1-1; D is ambiguous. This CDR3 has 16 residues. The germline V and J ends were trimmed by 3 bases and 2 bases, with 16 bases remaining between them. The germline V gene has CDR1 LNHNV and CDR2 YYDKDF (reference sequence). Here the CDR3 DNA reads TGTGCCACCAGCAGGCCCCCGAATACAGCAAACACTGAAGCTTTCTTT. Encoded protein: CATSRPPNTANTEAFF.

The chain joins TRBV19 to TRBJ2-7; possibly TRBD1 for D (6 bases). Trimming cost V 5 bases and J 3 bases, with 14 bases left between them. Germline V CDR1 and CDR2: LNHDA, SQIVND (reference sequence). This CDR3 has 14 amino acids. DNA of the CDR3: TGTGCCAGTAGTCCTCCGGGACACCACTACGAGCAGTACTTC. Translating gives CASSPPGHHYEQYF. The whole variable domain, filled in from reference TRBV19 and TRBJ2-7, reads DGGITQSPKYLFRKEGQNVTLSCEQNLNHDAMYWYRQDPGQGLRLIYYSQIVNDFQKGDIAEGYSVSREKKESFPLTVTSAQKNPTAFYLCASSPPGHHYEQYFGPGTRLTVT.

The V call is TRBV9, the J call TRBJ1-2, with D tentatively TRBD1 (6 bases). The CDR3 contains 14 residues. Trimming left V 4 bases short and J 6 bases short, with 16 bases between. Germline V gene lookup returns CDR1 SGDLS and CDR2 YYNGEE. The CDR3 bases are TGTGCCAGCAGCTCCAGGACAGCGTCTAATGGCTACACCTTC. Residues: CASSSRTASNGYTF.

This clone has a single count. This rearrangement joins TRBV29-1 to TRBJ2-7; 13 bases line up with TRBD2. Germline CDR1 is SQVTM and CDR2 is ANQGSEA. This CDR3 has 14 residues. Trimming removed 6 bases from V and 2 bases from J; junction bases left unmatched: 4. CDR3 DNA: TGCAGCGTCGCCGGGACTAGCGGGACCTACGAGCAGTACTTC. Encoded protein: CSVAGTSGTYEQYF.

This clone was seen only once. The rearrangement joins TRBV5-1 to TRBJ1-1; perhaps TRBD1 as D (5 bases). CDR3 size: 13 residues. Germline V gene lookup returns CDR1 SGHRS and CDR2 YFSETQ. The V gene lost 3 bases and the J gene lost 8 bases, with 14 bases spanning the gap. The CDR3 DNA follows: TGCGCCAGCAGCTCTCTATTACAGGAAGAAGCTTTCTTT. It is translated as CASSSLLQEEAFF.

This clone occurred once. J is TRBJ2-5 and V is TRBV5-1, with a possible D match to TRBD2 (6 bases). CDR1 is SGHRS, CDR2 YFSETQ, per germline. V lost 0 bases and J 3 bases, leaving 18 bases between the germline ends. The CDR3 sequence is 17 residues long. The CDR3 reads CASSLGGVAGREETQYF. The CDR3 region has the DNA TGCGCCAGCAGCTTGGGCGGGGTGGCAGGGAGAGAAGAGACCCAGTACTTC.